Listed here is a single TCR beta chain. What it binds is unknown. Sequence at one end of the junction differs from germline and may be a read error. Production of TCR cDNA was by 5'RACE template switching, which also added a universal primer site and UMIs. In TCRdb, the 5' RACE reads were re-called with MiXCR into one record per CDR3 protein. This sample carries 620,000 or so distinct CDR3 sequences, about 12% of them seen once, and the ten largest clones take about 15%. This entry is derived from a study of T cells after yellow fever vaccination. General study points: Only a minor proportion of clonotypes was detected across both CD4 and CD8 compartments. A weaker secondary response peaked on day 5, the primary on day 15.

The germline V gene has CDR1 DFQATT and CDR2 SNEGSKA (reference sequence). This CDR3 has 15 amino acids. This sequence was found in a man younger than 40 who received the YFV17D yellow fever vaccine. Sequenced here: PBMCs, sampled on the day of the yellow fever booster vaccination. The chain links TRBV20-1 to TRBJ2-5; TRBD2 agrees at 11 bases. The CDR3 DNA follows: TGCAGTGCGGATACTACTAGCGGGAGTGGGGAGACCCTGTACTTC. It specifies CSADTTSGSGETLYF.